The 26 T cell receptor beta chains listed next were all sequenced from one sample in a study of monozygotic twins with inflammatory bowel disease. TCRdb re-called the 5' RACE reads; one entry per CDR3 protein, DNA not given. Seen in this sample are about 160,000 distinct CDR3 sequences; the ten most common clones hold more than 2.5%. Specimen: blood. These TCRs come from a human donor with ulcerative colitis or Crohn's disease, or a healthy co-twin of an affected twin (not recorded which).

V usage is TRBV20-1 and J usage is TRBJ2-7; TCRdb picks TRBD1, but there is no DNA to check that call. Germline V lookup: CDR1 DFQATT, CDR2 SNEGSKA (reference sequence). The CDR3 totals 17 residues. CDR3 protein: CSAMTLAWGRGPNEQYF.

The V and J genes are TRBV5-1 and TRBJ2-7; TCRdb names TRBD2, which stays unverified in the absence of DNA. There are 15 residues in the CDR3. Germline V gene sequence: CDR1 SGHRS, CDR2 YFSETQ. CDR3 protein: CASSPGLAGMNEQYF.

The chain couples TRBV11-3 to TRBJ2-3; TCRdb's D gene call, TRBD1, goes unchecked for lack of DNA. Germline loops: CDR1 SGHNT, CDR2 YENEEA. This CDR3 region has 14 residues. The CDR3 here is CASSLGRGTDTQYF.

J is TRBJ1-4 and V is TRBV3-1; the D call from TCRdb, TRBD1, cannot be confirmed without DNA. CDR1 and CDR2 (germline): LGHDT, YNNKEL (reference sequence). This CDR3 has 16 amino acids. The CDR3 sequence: CASSHAPFWRGEKLFF.

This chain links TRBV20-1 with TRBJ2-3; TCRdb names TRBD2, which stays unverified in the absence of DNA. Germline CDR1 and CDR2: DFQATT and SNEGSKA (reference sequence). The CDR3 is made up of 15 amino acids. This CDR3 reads CSARDLQPAGDTQYF.

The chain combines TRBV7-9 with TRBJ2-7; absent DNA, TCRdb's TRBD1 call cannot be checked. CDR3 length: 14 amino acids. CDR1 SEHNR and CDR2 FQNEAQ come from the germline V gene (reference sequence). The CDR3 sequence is CASSPPGSSYEQYF.

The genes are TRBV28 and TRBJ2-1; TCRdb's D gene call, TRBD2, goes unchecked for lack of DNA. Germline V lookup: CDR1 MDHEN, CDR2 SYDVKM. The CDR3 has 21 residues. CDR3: CASSFNFVSALTEPSYNEQFF.

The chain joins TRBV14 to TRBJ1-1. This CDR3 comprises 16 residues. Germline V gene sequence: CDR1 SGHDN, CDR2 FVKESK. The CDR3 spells CASSQGLRQGPTEAFF.

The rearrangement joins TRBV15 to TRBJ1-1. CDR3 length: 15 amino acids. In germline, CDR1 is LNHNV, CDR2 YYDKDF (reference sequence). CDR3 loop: CATSRDPTVNTEAFF. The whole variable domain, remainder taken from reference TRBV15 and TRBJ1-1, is DAMVIQNPRYQVTQFGKPVTLSCSQTLNHNVMYWYQQKSSQAPKLLFHYYDKDFNNEADTPDNFQSRRPNTSFCFLDIRSPGLGDTAMYLCATSRDPTVNTEAFFGQGTRLTVV.

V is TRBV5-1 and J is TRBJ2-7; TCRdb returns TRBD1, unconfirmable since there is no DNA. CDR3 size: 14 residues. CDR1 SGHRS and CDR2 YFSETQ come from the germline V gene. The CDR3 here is CASSFEAGDYEQYF.

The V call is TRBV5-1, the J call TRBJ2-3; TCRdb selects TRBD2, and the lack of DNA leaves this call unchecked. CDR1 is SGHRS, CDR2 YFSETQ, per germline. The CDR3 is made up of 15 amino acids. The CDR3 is CASSLRSSVSDTQYF.

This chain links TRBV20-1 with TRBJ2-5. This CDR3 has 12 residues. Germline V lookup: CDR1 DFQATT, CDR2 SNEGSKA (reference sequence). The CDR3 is CSARVYQETQYF.

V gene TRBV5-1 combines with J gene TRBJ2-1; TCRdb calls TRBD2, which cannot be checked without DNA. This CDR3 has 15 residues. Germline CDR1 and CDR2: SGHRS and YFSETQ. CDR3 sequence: CASSLLAGSVNEQFF.

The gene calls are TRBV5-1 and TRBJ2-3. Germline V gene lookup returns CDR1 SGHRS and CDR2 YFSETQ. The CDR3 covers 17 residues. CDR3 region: CASSLAVVRARTDTQYF.

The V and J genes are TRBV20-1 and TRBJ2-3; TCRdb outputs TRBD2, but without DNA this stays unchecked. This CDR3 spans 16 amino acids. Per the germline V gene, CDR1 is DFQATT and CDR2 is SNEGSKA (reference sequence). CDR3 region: CSARPLAGGVGDTQYF.

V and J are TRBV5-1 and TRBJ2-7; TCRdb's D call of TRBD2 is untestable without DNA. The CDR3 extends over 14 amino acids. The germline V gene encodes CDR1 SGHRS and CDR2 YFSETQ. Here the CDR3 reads CASSLAAEMGEQYF.

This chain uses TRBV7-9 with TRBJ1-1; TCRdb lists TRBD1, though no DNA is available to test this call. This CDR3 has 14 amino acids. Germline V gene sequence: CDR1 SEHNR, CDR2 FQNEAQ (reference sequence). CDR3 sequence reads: CASSFGQGDTEAFF.

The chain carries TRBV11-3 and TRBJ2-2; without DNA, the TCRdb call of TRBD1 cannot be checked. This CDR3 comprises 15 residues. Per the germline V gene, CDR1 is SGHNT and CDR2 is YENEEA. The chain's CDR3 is CASTRSRGNTGELFF.

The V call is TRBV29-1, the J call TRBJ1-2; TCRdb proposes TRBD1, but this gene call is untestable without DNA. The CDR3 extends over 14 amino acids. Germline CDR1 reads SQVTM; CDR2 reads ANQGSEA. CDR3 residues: CSVSHGTGVAGYTF.

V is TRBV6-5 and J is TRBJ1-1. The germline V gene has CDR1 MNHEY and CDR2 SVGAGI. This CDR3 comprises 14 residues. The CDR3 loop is CASSYSGRNTEAFF.

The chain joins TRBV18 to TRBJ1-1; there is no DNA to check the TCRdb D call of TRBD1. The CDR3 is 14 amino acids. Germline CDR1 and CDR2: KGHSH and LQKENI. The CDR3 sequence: CASSPGRNRELRFF. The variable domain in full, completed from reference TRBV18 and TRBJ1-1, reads NAGVMQNPRHLVRRRGQEARLRCSPMKGHSHVYWYRQLPEEGLKFMVYLQKENIIDESGMPKERFSAEFPKEGPSILRIQQVVRGDSAAYFCASSPGRNRELRFFGQGTRLTVV.

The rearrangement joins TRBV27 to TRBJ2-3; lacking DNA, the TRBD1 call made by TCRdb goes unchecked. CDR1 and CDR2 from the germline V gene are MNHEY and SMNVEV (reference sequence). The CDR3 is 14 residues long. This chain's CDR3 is CASKRPGSTDTQYF.

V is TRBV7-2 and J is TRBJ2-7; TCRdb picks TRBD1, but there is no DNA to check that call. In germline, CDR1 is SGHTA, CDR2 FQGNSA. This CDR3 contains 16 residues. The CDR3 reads CASSFPAGTLKYEQYF.

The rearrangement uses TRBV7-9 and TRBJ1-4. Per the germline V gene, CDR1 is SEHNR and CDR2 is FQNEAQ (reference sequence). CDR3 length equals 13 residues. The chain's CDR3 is CASSPGPAGKLFF.

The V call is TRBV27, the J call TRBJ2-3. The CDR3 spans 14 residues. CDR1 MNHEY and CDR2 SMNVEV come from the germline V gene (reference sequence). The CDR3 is CASLPAVSTDTQYF.

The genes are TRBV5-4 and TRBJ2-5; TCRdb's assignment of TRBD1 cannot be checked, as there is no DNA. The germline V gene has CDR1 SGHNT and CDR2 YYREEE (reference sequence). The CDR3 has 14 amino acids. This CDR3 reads CASRRTGLQETQYF.